These 20 T cell receptor beta chains originate from one sample sequenced in a study of CXCR3-negative and CXCR3-positive naive CD8 T cells. The study made its TRB cDNA libraries by 5' RACE, adding UMI labels. TCRdb reprocessed the 5' RACE reads and reports one entry per CDR3 protein, with no DNA. The sample table sets out tens of thousands of distinct CDR3 sequences. Material for sequencing was memory CD8+ T cells from blood. The source is a human donor in good health. Some clones in this sample may be carry-over from other donors' samples.

This chain links TRBV12-3 or TRBV12-4 with TRBJ2-5; TCRdb returns TRBD2, unconfirmable since there is no DNA. The CDR3 spans 13 residues. The CDR3 here is CASRPSVAETQYF.

The chain combines TRBV6-6 with TRBJ2-5; TCRdb calls TRBD1, which cannot be checked without DNA. CDR1 and CDR2 from the germline V gene are MNHNY and SVGAGI (reference sequence). The CDR3 totals 13 residues. The CDR3 sequence: CASHRAGLETQYF.

V usage is TRBV7-6 and J usage is TRBJ1-3. In germline, CDR1 is SGHVS, CDR2 FNYEAQ. This CDR3 has 14 amino acids. The CDR3 sequence is CASSPGDSGNTIYF.

The genes are TRBV12-3 or TRBV12-4 and TRBJ2-7; TCRdb designates TRBD1, a call that cannot be tested without DNA. The CDR3 covers 17 residues. CDR3: CASSRFPPGGNLYEQYF.

The rearrangement uses TRBV7-9 and TRBJ2-7. This CDR3 is 14 amino acids long. CDR1 SEHNR and CDR2 FQNEAQ come from the germline V gene (reference sequence). CDR3 region: CASSLDLDSYEQYF. The complete variable domain, with remaining parts taken from reference TRBV7-9 and TRBJ2-7, reads DTGVSQNPRHKITKRGQNVTFRCDPISEHNRLYWYRQTLGQGPEFLTYFQNEAQLEKSRLLSDRFSAERPKGSFSTLEIQRTEQGDSAMYLCASSLDLDSYEQYFGPGTRLTVT.

The chain employs TRBV15 and TRBJ2-1. CDR1 LNHNV and CDR2 YYDKDF come from the germline V gene (reference sequence). CDR3 length equals 13 residues. The CDR3 protein is CATSIASYNEQFF.

The chain employs TRBV13 and TRBJ2-5; TCRdb's D call of TRBD1 is untestable without DNA. CDR3 size: 16 residues. In germline, CDR1 is PRHDT, CDR2 FYEKMQ (reference sequence). The chain's CDR3 is CASSPPPGQGQETQYF.

The J gene is TRBJ2-3, the V gene TRBV6-4; TCRdb proposes TRBD2, but this gene call is untestable without DNA. Per the germline V gene, CDR1 is MRHNA and CDR2 is SNTAGT. CDR3 size: 16 residues. This CDR3 is CASSDSTSGGADTQYF.

This chain connects TRBV14 to TRBJ2-1; there is no DNA to check the TCRdb D call of TRBD2. The CDR3 is 15 amino acids. CDR1 is SGHDN and CDR2 is FVKESK in the germline V gene. Here the CDR3 reads CASSQLAGTYNEQFF.

The V gene is TRBV21-1, the J gene TRBJ1-1. TRBV21-1 is labeled a pseudogene. CDR3 length equals 14 residues. The CDR3 loop is CASSQTAGNTEAFF.

The chain recombines TRBV28 with TRBJ2-7. From germline, CDR1 is MDHEN and CDR2 SYDVKM. The CDR3 has 11 amino acids. CDR3 residues: CASSPRYEQYF. The whole variable domain, filled in from reference TRBV28 and TRBJ2-7, reads DVKVTQSSRYLVKRTGEKVFLECVQDMDHENMFWYRQDPGLGLRLIYFSYDVKMKEKGDIPEGYSVSREKKERFSLILESASTNQTSMYLCASSPRYEQYFGPGTRLTVT.

This chain connects TRBV28 to TRBJ2-7; TCRdb picks TRBD1, but there is no DNA to check that call. This CDR3 spans 14 amino acids. The germline gives CDR1 MDHEN, CDR2 SYDVKM. The CDR3 here is CASSLADRVGEQYF.

The rearrangement links TRBV7-9 to TRBJ2-5; TCRdb reports TRBD1, a call that lacks DNA to check it against. The CDR3 is 14 amino acids. Germline assignment: CDR1 SEHNR and CDR2 FQNEAQ (reference sequence). CDR3 loop: CASSLVDSQETQYF.

The rearrangement joins TRBV28 to TRBJ1-4. The CDR3 runs to 14 residues. From germline, CDR1 is MDHEN and CDR2 SYDVKM. CDR3 in amino acids: CASSLSIRNEKLFF. Supplemented by reference TRBV28 and TRBJ1-4, the full variable domain reads DVKVTQSSRYLVKRTGEKVFLECVQDMDHENMFWYRQDPGLGLRLIYFSYDVKMKEKGDIPEGYSVSREKKERFSLILESASTNQTSMYLCASSLSIRNEKLFFGSGTQLSVL.

CDR3 sequence reads: CASSQDLQSEQYF. The J gene is TRBJ2-7, the V gene TRBV4-3. The CDR3 length is 13 residues. CDR1 and CDR2 from the germline V gene are LGHNA and YSLEER.

V is TRBV28 and J is TRBJ1-5. Germline-derived CDR1 and CDR2 are MDHEN and SYDVKM. The CDR3 runs to 14 residues. CDR3 sequence reads: CASSFRYSNQPQHF.

J is TRBJ1-1 and V is TRBV5-4; TCRdb names TRBD1, which stays unverified in the absence of DNA. The CDR3 length is 12 residues. The germline CDR1 and CDR2 sequences are SGHNT and YYREEE (reference sequence). This chain's CDR3 is CASSVRATEAFF.

The chain couples TRBV20-1 to TRBJ2-1; TCRdb's D call, TRBD2, is unchecked because there is no DNA. CDR1 is DFQATT and CDR2 is SNEGSKA in the germline V gene (reference sequence). This CDR3 comprises 15 residues. The CDR3 is CSARLAGTFSYEQFF.

The gene calls are TRBV29-1 and TRBJ2-1; the D call from TCRdb, TRBD2, cannot be confirmed without DNA. The CDR3 runs 15 residues. CDR1 is SQVTM and CDR2 is ANQGSEA in the germline V gene. The CDR3 is CSVDTSGSTYNEQFF.

The chain links TRBV29-1 to TRBJ1-2. The CDR3 has 14 amino acids. Germline assignment: CDR1 SQVTM and CDR2 ANQGSEA. This chain's CDR3 is CSVEWEGGAYGYTF.